The 9 T cell receptor beta chains below were found in one sample sequenced in a study of blood T cell repertoires in COVID-19. Using immunoSEQ multiplex PCR, the repertoire was profiled, and TCRdb retains in-frame clones only, with some absent. This sample yields roughly 340,000 clones, of which under 95% are seen a single time; about 3.5% belongs to the top ten. Sequenced material: peripheral blood. The receptors originated from a woman aged 18 to 35 who had recovered from COVID-19.

The count of this clone is one. The rearrangement uses TRBV11-2 and TRBJ1-2; TRBD1 agrees at 7 bases. CDR1 SGHAT and CDR2 FQNNGV come from the germline V gene. J was trimmed by 4 bases and V by 1 base; bases with no gene match: 9. The CDR3 runs 16 residues. This chain's CDR3 is CASSLVPDRVLYGYTF. CDR3 DNA sequence: TGTGCCAGCAGCTTAGTCCCCGACAGGGTCCTCTATGGCTACACCTTC.

This chain links TRBV30 with TRBJ1-2; D ambiguous. Germline values: CDR1 GTSNPN, CDR2 SVGIG (reference sequence). This CDR3 comprises 15 residues. The germline V and J ends were trimmed by 4 bases and 2 bases, with 17 bases remaining between them. CDR3 sequence (DNA): TGTGCCTGGACTTTTCAGCGGGGTTACAACTATGGCTACACCTTC. It encodes CAWTFQRGYNYGYTF.

The chain has TRBV9 and TRBJ1-1, with 8 positions matching TRBD1. The CDR3 consists of 15 residues. The germline gives CDR1 SGDLS, CDR2 YYNGEE. J lost 4 bases, V lost 0 bases, and 5 bases had no gene match. The CDR3 nucleotides are TGTGCCAGCAGCGTAGTCGGAACAGGGGGCACTGAAGCTTTCTTT. This gives the protein CASSVVGTGGTEAFF.

Only one count was recorded for this clone. The rearrangement joins TRBV19 to TRBJ1-1, with TRBD1 as a possible D gene (5 bases). Trimming shortened V by 5 bases and J by 0 bases, and 10 bases separated the two germline ends. This CDR3 has 14 amino acids. Per the germline V gene, CDR1 is LNHDA and CDR2 is SQIVND (reference sequence). The CDR3, as DNA: TGTGCCAGTAGTCCCGGGACTCTGAACACTGAAGCTTTCTTT. As protein: CASSPGTLNTEAFF.

The rearrangement links TRBV5-5 to TRBJ2-7, with 9 positions matching TRBD2. This CDR3 spans 15 amino acids. Germline CDR1 and CDR2: SGHKS and YYEKEE (reference sequence). Trimming at V came to 5 bases and at J to 3 bases, leaving 9 bases not matched to a gene. The chain's CDR3 is CASSRDGLANYEQYV. In DNA form, the CDR3 reads TGTGCCAGCAGTAGGGACGGACTAGCGAACTACGAGCAGTACGTC.

The rearrangement uses TRBV6-5 and TRBJ1-5; 9 bases line up with TRBD1. V gave up 6 bases and J gave up 3 bases; unmatched junction bases: 6. CDR1 is MNHEY, CDR2 SVGAGI, per germline. This CDR3 has 15 residues. The chain's CDR3 is CASRHRGLVNQPQHF. The CDR3 bases are TGTGCCAGCAGACACAGGGGGCTAGTCAATCAGCCCCAGCATTTT.

Only one count was recorded for this clone. This chain uses TRBV9 with TRBJ2-1; 7 bases map to TRBD2. Germline V gives CDR1 SGDLS, CDR2 YYNGEE. The CDR3 runs 17 residues. V was clipped by 0 bases and J by 3 bases; unmatched bases: 9. The CDR3 sequence: CASSVAGGKWDYNEQFF. CDR3 coding DNA: TGTGCCAGCAGCGTAGCCGGGGGGAAGTGGGACTACAATGAGCAGTTCTTC.

The chain couples TRBV12-5 to TRBJ1-5; D is unresolved. V was cut by 6 bases and J by 6 bases, with 21 bases left in between. This CDR3 has 16 amino acids. Germline CDR1 is LGHNT and CDR2 is FRNRAP. CDR3 coding DNA: TGTGCTAGTGGCCCCCGCGGGGAGGGTTTGGTTCAGCCCCAGCATTTT. Its translation: CASGPRGEGLVQPQHF.

The V call is TRBV19, the J call TRBJ2-1, with 12 bases identical to TRBD1. Germline CDR1 and CDR2: LNHDA and SQIVND (reference sequence). The CDR3 has 15 residues. The V segment lost 6 bases and the J segment 8 bases; nucleotides outside the gene matches: 8. The CDR3 spells CASRNRDRGPDEQFF. The CDR3 nucleotides read TGTGCCAGTAGGAACCGGGACAGGGGGCCCGATGAGCAGTTCTTC.